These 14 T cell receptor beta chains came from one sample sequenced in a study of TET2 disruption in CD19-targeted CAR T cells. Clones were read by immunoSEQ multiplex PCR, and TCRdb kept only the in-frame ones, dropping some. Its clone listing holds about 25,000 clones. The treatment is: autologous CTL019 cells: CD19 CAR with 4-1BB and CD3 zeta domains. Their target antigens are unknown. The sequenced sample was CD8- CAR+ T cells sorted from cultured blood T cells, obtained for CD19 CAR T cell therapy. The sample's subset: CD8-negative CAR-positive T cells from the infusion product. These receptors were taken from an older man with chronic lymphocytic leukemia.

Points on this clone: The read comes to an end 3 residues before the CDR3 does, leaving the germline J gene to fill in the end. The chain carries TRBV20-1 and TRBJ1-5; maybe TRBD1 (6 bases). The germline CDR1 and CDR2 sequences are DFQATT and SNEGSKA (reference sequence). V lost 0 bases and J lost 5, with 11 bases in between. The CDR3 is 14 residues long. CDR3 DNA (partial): TGCAGTGCTAGAGACCGGGACACACATCAGCCC. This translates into CSARDRDTHQP. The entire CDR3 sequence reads CSARDRDTHQPQHF.

This CDR3 is CASSLKVGTSGSYNDYTF. Partial CDR3 DNA: TGTGCCAGCAGCTTAAAAGTAGGGACTAGCGGGTCCTACAATGAC. The chain carries TRBV7-3 and TRBJ1-2, with D maybe TRBD1 (5 bases). The CDR3 extends 3 residues past the end of the read, so its final part is completed from the germline J gene. This CDR3 is built from 18 residues. CDR1 is SGHTA and CDR2 is FQGTGA in the germline V gene.

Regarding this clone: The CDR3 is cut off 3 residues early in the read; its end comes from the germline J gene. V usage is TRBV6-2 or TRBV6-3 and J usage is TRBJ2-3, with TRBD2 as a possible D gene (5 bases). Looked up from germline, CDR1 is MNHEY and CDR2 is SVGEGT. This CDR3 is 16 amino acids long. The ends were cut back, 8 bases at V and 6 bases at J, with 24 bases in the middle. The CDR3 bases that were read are TGTGCCAGCTCCCCCTTCGGACTCACGATGGGCGATACG. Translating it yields CASSPFGLTMGDT. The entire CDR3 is CASSPFGLTMGDTQYF.

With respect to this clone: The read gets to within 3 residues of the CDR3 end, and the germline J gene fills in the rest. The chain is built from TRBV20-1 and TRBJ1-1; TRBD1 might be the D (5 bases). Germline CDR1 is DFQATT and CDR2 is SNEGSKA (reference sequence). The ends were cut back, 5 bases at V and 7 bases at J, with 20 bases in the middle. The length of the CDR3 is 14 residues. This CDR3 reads CSALPSGYQGEAFF. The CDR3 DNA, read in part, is TGCAGTGCTTTACCTTCAGGGTATCAAGGTGAA.

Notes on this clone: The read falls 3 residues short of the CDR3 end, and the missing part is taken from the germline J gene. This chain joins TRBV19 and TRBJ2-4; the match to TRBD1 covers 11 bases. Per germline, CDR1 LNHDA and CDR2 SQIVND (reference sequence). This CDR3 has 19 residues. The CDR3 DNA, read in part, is TGTGCCAGTAGTATAGCAGGACAGGGGGCAACCTATAGCAATCAGCCT. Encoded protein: CASSIAGQGATYSNQP. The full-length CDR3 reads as CASSIAGQGATYSNQPQYF.

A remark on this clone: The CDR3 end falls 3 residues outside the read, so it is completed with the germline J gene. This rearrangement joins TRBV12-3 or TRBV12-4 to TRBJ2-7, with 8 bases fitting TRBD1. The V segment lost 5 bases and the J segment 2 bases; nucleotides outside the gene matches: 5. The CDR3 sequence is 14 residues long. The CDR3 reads CASSQGQGPYEQYF. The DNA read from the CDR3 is TGTGCCAGCAGTCAAGGACAGGGTCCCTACGAG.

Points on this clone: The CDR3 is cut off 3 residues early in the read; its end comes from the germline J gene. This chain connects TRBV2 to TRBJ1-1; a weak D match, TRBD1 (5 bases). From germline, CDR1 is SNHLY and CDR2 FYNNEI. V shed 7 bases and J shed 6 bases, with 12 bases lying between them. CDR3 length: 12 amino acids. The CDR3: CASIFWGAEAFF. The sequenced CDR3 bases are TGTGCCAGCATTTTTTGGGGGGCTGAA.

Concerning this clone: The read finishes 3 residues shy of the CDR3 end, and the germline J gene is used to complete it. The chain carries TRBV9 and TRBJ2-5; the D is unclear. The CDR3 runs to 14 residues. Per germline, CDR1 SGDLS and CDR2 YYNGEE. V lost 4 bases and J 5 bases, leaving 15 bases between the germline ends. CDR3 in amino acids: CASSSRNSPETQYF. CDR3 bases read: TGTGCCAGCAGCTCCCGGAACAGCCCCGAGACC.

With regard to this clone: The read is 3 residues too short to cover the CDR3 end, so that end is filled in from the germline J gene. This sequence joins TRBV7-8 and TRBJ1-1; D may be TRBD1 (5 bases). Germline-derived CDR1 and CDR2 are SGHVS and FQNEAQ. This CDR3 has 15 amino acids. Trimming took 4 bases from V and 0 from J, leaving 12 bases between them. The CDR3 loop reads CASSWRGEMNTEAFF. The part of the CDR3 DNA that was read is TGTGCCAGCAGCTGGAGAGGGGAAATGAACACTGAA.

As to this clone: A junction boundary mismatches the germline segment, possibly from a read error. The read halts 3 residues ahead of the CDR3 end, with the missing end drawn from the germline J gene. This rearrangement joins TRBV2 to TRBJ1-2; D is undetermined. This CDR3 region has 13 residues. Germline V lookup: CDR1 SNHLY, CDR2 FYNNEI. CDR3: CASSERGLDGYTF. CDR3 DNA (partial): TGTGCCAGCAGTGAGAGAGGCCTAGATGGG.

The part of the CDR3 DNA that was read is TGCGCCAGCAGCGAGGACAGGGGGCCCACCGGGGAG. Translated: CASSEDRGPTGE. The entire CDR3 sequence reads CASSEDRGPTGELFF. The chain is built from TRBV5-1 and TRBJ2-2; 11 bases align to TRBD1. The observed sequence ends 3 residues before the CDR3 terminus, with the missing tail filled in from the germline J gene. Germline-derived CDR1 and CDR2 are SGHRS and YFSETQ. There are 15 residues in the CDR3. J gave up 4 bases and V 4 bases, and 3 bases lay outside the gene matches.

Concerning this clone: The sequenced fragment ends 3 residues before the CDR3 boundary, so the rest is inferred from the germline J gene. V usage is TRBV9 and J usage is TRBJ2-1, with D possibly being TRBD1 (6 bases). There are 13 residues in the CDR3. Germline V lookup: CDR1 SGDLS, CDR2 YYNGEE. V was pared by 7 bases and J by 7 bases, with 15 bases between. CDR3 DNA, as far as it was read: TGTGCCAGCGGGGAACAGGGAGCTAATGAG. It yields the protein CASGEQGANE. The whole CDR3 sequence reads CASGEQGANEQFF.

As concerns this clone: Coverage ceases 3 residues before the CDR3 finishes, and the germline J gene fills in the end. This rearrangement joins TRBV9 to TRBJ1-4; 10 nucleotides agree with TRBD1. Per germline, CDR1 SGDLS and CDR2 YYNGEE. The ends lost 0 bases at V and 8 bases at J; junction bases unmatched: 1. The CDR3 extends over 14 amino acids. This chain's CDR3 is CASSVGTGGEKLFF. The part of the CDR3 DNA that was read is TGTGCCAGCAGCGTAGGGACAGGGGGAGAAAAA.

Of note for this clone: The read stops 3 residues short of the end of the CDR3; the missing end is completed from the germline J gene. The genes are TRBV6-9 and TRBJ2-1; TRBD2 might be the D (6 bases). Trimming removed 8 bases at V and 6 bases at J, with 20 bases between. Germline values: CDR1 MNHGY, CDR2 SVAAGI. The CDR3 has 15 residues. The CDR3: CASAPWGVVVNEQFF. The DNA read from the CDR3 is TGTGCCAGCGCCCCCTGGGGGGTGGTAGTCAATGAG.